These 4 T cell receptor beta chains came from one sample sequenced in a study of blood T cell repertoires in COVID-19. This table comes from immunoSEQ multiplex PCR, and its TCRdb copy is limited to in-frame clones, with some not included. The profile shows about 200,000 clones, around nine tenths of them singletons. Sequenced: peripheral blood. The receptors were sampled from a man between 18 and 29 years old with active or convalescent COVID-19.

The CDR3 spells CASILGPTTEAFF. DNA of the CDR3: TGTGCCAGCATCCTGGGCCCCACCACTGAAGCTTTCTTT. The chain links TRBV12-3 or TRBV12-4 to TRBJ1-1; D ambiguous. V gave up 7 bases and J gave up 4 bases, with 13 bases separating them. The CDR3 is 13 residues long.

The chain recombines TRBV4-1 with TRBJ2-1, with D maybe TRBD1 (6 bases). V was clipped by 4 bases and J by 7 bases, with 14 bases between them. CDR1 is MGHRA and CDR2 is YSYEKL in the germline V gene. The CDR3 is 14 amino acids. CDR3 residues: CASSLRGQTNEQFF. The CDR3 region has the DNA TGCGCCAGCAGCCTTCGCGGACAGACTAATGAGCAGTTCTTC.

Only a few counts were recorded for this clone. This chain joins TRBV18 and TRBJ1-1; D may be TRBD1 (6 bases). Trimming removed 4 bases from V and 1 base from J, with 16 bases in between. The CDR3 extends over 16 amino acids. Germline V CDR1 and CDR2: KGHSH, LQKENI. The CDR3 sequence: CASSLTHRTENTEAFF. The CDR3 DNA is TGTGCCAGCTCACTTACGCACCGGACAGAGAACACTGAAGCTTTCTTT.

This chain uses TRBV5-3 with TRBJ1-5; tentatively, D is TRBD1 (5 bases). TRBV5-3 qualifies as an ORF whose function is uncertain. The CDR3 sequence is 16 residues long. The germline V and J ends were trimmed by 2 bases and 6 bases, with 18 bases remaining between them. The CDR3 sequence is CARSFRRLPRVQPQHF. The CDR3 DNA reads as TGTGCCAGAAGCTTTCGACGTTTGCCCAGGGTTCAGCCCCAGCATTTT.